This passage covers 27 T cell receptor beta chains from one sample sequenced in a study of blood T cell repertoires in COVID-19. Assay used: immunoSEQ multiplex PCR; TCRdb lists only in-frame clones, some missing. In the table there are 60,000 or so clones, over 60% of which are singletons. The sample taken for sequencing was peripheral blood. These receptors all come from a woman between 45 and 60 years old with active or convalescent COVID-19.

The CDR3 nucleotides read TGTGCCAGCAGCTCACCGGGACTAGGGACAGATACGCAGTATTTT. Protein product: CASSSPGLGTDTQYF. The V and J genes are TRBV28 and TRBJ2-3; 8 nucleotides align to TRBD2. V shed 6 bases, J shed 3 bases, and the junction held 8 bases outside the gene matches. This CDR3 region has 15 residues. Germline V gene lookup returns CDR1 MDHEN and CDR2 SYDVKM.

This rearrangement joins TRBV30 to TRBJ1-5; D remains unclear. Germline V gene data show CDR1 as GTSNPN and CDR2 as SVGIG (reference sequence). Trimming took off 1 base at V and 7 bases at J, with 11 bases between the two ends. There are 13 residues in the CDR3. As DNA, the CDR3 is TGTGCCTGGAGTGCGCGGAGTGAACAGCCCCAGCATTTT. Translating it yields CAWSARSEQPQHF.

The J gene is TRBJ1-6, the V gene TRBV30; D unclear. The CDR3 is 17 amino acids. Trimming shortened V by 0 bases and J by 11 bases, and 23 bases separated the two germline ends. CDR1 and CDR2 (germline): GTSNPN, SVGIG (reference sequence). CDR3 sequence reads: CAWSVLGAIEPKAPLHF. CDR3 DNA sequence: TGTGCCTGGAGTGTACTTGGAGCGATTGAGCCTAAGGCACCCCTCCACTTT.

The gene calls are TRBV7-2 and TRBJ1-1; TRBD1 agrees at 10 bases. V was pared by 5 bases and J by 3 bases, with 12 bases of the junction left unmatched. The CDR3 sequence is 17 residues long. Germline V lookup: CDR1 SGHTA, CDR2 FQGNSA. The CDR3 sequence is CASSPSWDRGYDTEAFF. The CDR3 bases are TGTGCCAGCAGCCCGAGTTGGGACAGGGGATATGACACTGAAGCTTTCTTT.

This clone came up once. At one boundary the junction diverges from the germline segment, which might be a read error. The rearrangement uses TRBV7-8 and TRBJ2-7, with 7 positions matching TRBD2. The germline gives CDR1 SGHVS, CDR2 FQNEAQ. This CDR3 is built from 14 residues. The CDR3 spells CASSPRVVAGARSF. Written as DNA, the CDR3 is TGTGCCAGCAGCCCCCGGGTGGTGGCGGGAGCGCGGAGTTTC.

The V call is TRBV19, the J call TRBJ1-2; 7 bases line up with TRBD1. The CDR3 contains 15 residues. The V gene's germline CDR1 is LNHDA and CDR2 SQIVND (reference sequence). Trimming took 6 bases from V and 4 from J; bases not matched to a gene: 11. The CDR3 DNA is TGTGCCAGTAGCCTAAGACAGGGCGCTTCCTATGGCTACACCTTC. Amino acid sequence: CASSLRQGASYGYTF.

The chain carries TRBV7-2 and TRBJ1-1; no clear D. The CDR3 is 14 residues long. CDR1 is SGHTA and CDR2 is FQGNSA in the germline V gene. The ends were cut back, 1 base at V and 5 bases at J, with 11 bases in the middle. For the CDR3, the DNA is TGTGCCAGCAGCTTAGGGGCAGGAGGAACTGAAGCTTTCTTT. Amino acids: CASSLGAGGTEAFF.

This clone was detected only a few times. This chain joins TRBV10-2 and TRBJ1-4; D may be TRBD1 (6 bases). V was trimmed by 4 bases and J by 0 bases, leaving 6 bases between them. Germline CDR1 and CDR2: WSHSY and SAAADI. CDR3 length: 14 residues. The CDR3 sequence: CASSAGATNEKLFF. CDR3 DNA sequence: TGCGCCAGCAGTGCAGGGGCAACTAATGAAAAACTGTTTTTT.

The rearrangement links TRBV5-5 to TRBJ1-6, with a tentative D call TRBD1 (5 bases). CDR1 and CDR2 from the germline V gene are SGHKS and YYEKEE (reference sequence). The CDR3 has 15 residues. With 1 base removed from V and 10 bases from J, the gap between germline ends came to 15 bases. CDR3 loop: CASSLIGGAASPLHF. Here the CDR3 DNA reads TGTGCCAGCAGCTTGATCGGGGGAGCGGCCTCACCCCTCCACTTT.

The chain joins TRBV4-1 to TRBJ1-1; no reliable D call. V shed 4 bases and J shed 1 base, with 13 bases lying between them. CDR3 length: 15 amino acids. CDR1 and CDR2 from the germline V gene are MGHRA and YSYEKL. This chain's CDR3 is CASSLGKRGNTEAFF. CDR3 sequence (DNA): TGCGCCAGCAGCCTCGGAAAACGAGGGAACACTGAAGCTTTCTTT.

This clone was detected only once. The chain links TRBV12-3 or TRBV12-4 to TRBJ1-2; D call uncertain. This CDR3 is built from 13 residues. V dropped 7 bases and J dropped 4 bases, with 13 bases sitting between them. For the CDR3, the DNA is TGTGCCAGCACCCCCCGCACGCGCTATGGCTACACCTTC. Amino acid sequence: CASTPRTRYGYTF.

The chain recombines TRBV5-1 with TRBJ2-7; D gene ambiguous. The germline V gene encodes CDR1 SGHRS and CDR2 YFSETQ. V shed 1 base and J shed 2 bases, with 7 bases lying between them. The CDR3 runs 13 residues. Here the CDR3 reads CASSLTETYEQYF. The DNA of the CDR3 is TGCGCCAGCAGCTTGACAGAGACCTACGAGCAGTACTTC.

This clone showed up just once. This chain joins TRBV7-3 and TRBJ1-1; D is possibly TRBD1 (5 bases). V lost 4 bases, J lost 6 bases, and 12 bases lay in between. From germline, CDR1 is SGHTA and CDR2 FQGTGA. This CDR3 is built from 13 residues. DNA for the CDR3: TGTGCCAGCAGCTCCCAACCGGGGGCTGAAGCTTTCTTT. It specifies CASSSQPGAEAFF. Looking up the rest from reference TRBV7-3 and TRBJ1-1 gives the full variable domain: GAGVSQTPSNKVTEKGKYVELRCDPISGHTALYWYRQSLGQGPEFLIYFQGTGAADDSGLPNDRFFAVRPEGSVSTLKIQRTERGDSAVYLCASSSQPGAEAFFGQGTRLTVV.

This clone showed up just a few times. V usage is TRBV7-2 and J usage is TRBJ2-3, with 10 bases that match TRBD1. From germline, CDR1 is SGHTA and CDR2 FQGNSA. J was trimmed by 5 bases and V by 5 bases; bases with no gene match: 7. The CDR3 has 15 residues. CDR3 in DNA: TGTGCCAGCAGCCAGGACAGGGGGTGGGTAGATACGCAGTATTTT. This gives the protein CASSQDRGWVDTQYF.

This chain uses TRBV19 with TRBJ2-7; TRBD2 might be the D (6 bases). CDR3 length: 12 amino acids. Germline-derived CDR1 and CDR2 are LNHDA and SQIVND (reference sequence). Trimming left V 5 bases short and J 7 bases short, with 12 bases between. CDR3 DNA sequence: TGTGCCAGTAGTGACCGGGAGAGTGAGCAGTACTTC. This translates into CASSDRESEQYF.

This clone was found a few times. CDR3 sequence: CASSRRRDTLHF. The CDR3, as DNA: TGTGCCAGCAGCCGGAGACGGGACACCCTCCACTTT. The gene calls are TRBV7-9 and TRBJ1-6; possible D gene TRBD1, 6 bases. Germline loops: CDR1 SEHNR, CDR2 FQNEAQ (reference sequence). CDR3 length equals 12 residues. Trimming took off 5 bases at V and 14 bases at J, with 13 bases between the two ends.

The rearrangement joins TRBV28 to TRBJ1-6; D is uncertain. The CDR3 has 13 residues. V was cut by 6 bases and J by 2 bases, with 5 bases left in between. The germline V gene encodes CDR1 MDHEN and CDR2 SYDVKM. The CDR3 DNA reads as TGTGCCAGCAGCCCTCCCTATAATTCACCCCTCCACTTT. This gives the protein CASSPPYNSPLHF.

Only a few counts were recorded for this clone. This CDR3 reads CAWTPDRGLYEQYF. The CDR3 region has the DNA TGTGCCTGGACCCCCGACAGGGGGCTCTACGAGCAGTACTTC. The V call is TRBV30, the J call TRBJ2-7, with 10 bases lining up with TRBD1. Unmatched junction bases numbered 6, after V lost 4 bases and J lost 3 bases. This CDR3 region has 14 residues. The germline gives CDR1 GTSNPN, CDR2 SVGIG (reference sequence).

The chain couples TRBV6-1 to TRBJ2-4; tentatively, D is TRBD2 (8 bases). V lost 7 bases and J 3 bases, leaving 13 bases between the germline ends. This CDR3 comprises 14 residues. Germline assignment: CDR1 MNHNS and CDR2 SASEGT. The CDR3 region has the DNA TGTGCCAGCAACGGGAGGGACAGCAAAAACATTCAGTACTTC. It specifies CASNGRDSKNIQYF.

The V and J genes are TRBV15 and TRBJ1-4, with 7 bases aligning to TRBD1. V shed 2 bases and J 5 bases; nucleotides not matched to a gene: 8. The CDR3 is 16 residues long. The germline V gene encodes CDR1 LNHNV and CDR2 YYDKDF (reference sequence). DNA of the CDR3: TGTGCCACCAGCAGACTACAGGGGCCCTCGAATGAAAAACTGTTTTTT. This sequence encodes CATSRLQGPSNEKLFF.

The gene calls are TRBV3-1 (or the pseudogene TRBV3-2) and TRBJ1-2; TRBD1 might be the D (5 bases). CDR3 length equals 14 residues. V dropped 2 bases and J dropped 8 bases, with 15 bases sitting between them. CDR1 is LGHDT, CDR2 YNNKEL, per germline (reference sequence). CDR3 protein: CASSQQGTLGGYTF. Here the CDR3 DNA reads TGTGCCAGCAGCCAACAGGGCACTCTCGGCGGCTACACCTTC.

J is TRBJ2-1 and V is TRBV15; 12 bases are a match to TRBD2. Germline lookup yields CDR1 LNHNV and CDR2 YYDKDF (reference sequence). The CDR3 sequence is 18 residues long. V lost 0 bases, J lost 4 bases, and 7 bases stayed unmatched. The DNA of the CDR3 is TGTGCCACCAGCAGAGAGCTAGCGGGAGGGCCAGGTTACAATGAGCAGTTCTTC. Encoded protein: CATSRELAGGPGYNEQFF.

The gene calls are TRBV4-3 and TRBJ2-1; 9 bases are shared with TRBD1. Germline CDR1 and CDR2: LGHNA and YSLEER. CDR3 length: 15 amino acids. V gave up 5 bases and J gave up 3 bases; unmatched junction bases: 5. The CDR3 loop is CASSGGDRVYNEQFF. The CDR3 DNA follows: TGCGCCAGCAGCGGAGGGGACAGGGTCTACAATGAGCAGTTCTTC.

V and J are TRBV10-3 and TRBJ1-1, with a tentative D call TRBD1 (5 bases). Germline CDR1 and CDR2: ENHRY and SYGVKD. The V end lost 0 bases, the J end lost 3 bases, and 14 bases lay between the germline ends. The CDR3 runs 16 residues. The CDR3 sequence is CAISESDWDFYTEAFF. Written as DNA, the CDR3 is TGTGCCATCAGTGAGTCAGATTGGGACTTCTACACTGAAGCTTTCTTT.

This chain joins TRBV3-1 (or the pseudogene TRBV3-2) and TRBJ1-4; TRBD1 aligns across 8 bases. The V gene end was trimmed by 0 bases and the J gene end by 7 bases; junction bases not matched to a gene: 7. CDR1 and CDR2 (germline): LGHDT, YNNKEL (reference sequence). CDR3 length: 16 amino acids. Written as DNA, the CDR3 is TGTGCCAGCAGCCAAGATATCCAGGGGGCTGGTGAAAAACTGTTTTTT. It encodes CASSQDIQGAGEKLFF.

The CDR3 nucleotides are TGTGCCAGCAGTTATCGGGGACAGGGTAGGAATGAGCAGTTCTTC. It translates to CASSYRGQGRNEQFF. The chain combines TRBV6-6 with TRBJ2-1; 9 bases are shared with TRBD1. Trimming at V came to 3 bases and at J to 7 bases, leaving 7 bases not matched to a gene. CDR1 is MNHNY and CDR2 is SVGAGI in the germline V gene (reference sequence). CDR3 size: 15 residues.

The rearrangement joins TRBV4-3 to TRBJ2-3; unclear D gene. In germline, CDR1 is LGHNA, CDR2 YSLEER. The CDR3 runs 15 residues. The germline V and J ends were trimmed by 0 bases and 3 bases, with 10 bases remaining between them. CDR3 in DNA: TGCGCCAGCAGCCAAGATCGAGTACAGACAGATACGCAGTATTTT. It yields the protein CASSQDRVQTDTQYF.